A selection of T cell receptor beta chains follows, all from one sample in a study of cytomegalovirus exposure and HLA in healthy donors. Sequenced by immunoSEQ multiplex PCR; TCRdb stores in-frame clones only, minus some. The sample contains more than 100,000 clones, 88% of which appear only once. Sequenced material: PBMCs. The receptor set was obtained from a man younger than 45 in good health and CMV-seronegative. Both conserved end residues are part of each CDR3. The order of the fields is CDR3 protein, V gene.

CDR3aa: CASSKDGQAYEQYF
v_gene: TRBV5-1

CDR3aa: CASSIKLTGGTDGYTF
v_gene: TRBV19

CDR3aa: CAIRGQGTGRGGNTIYF
v_gene: TRBV10-3

CDR3aa: CASSFSGTQETQYF
v_gene: TRBV5-4

CDR3aa: CASRSPGGATYEQYF
v_gene: TRBV6-5

CDR3aa: CASSLEGGSWDTQYF
v_gene: TRBV5-1

CDR3aa: CATSRDRGPLETQYF
v_gene: TRBV15

CDR3aa: CASSEESGSSGNTIYF
v_gene: TRBV6-1

CDR3aa: CASSLEHRITEAFF
v_gene: TRBV7-6

CDR3aa: CSVGRGETQYF
v_gene: TRBV29-1

CDR3aa: CASSRTGGDEKLFF
v_gene: TRBV10-1

CDR3aa: CASSWHSNQPQHF
v_gene: TRBV7-9

CDR3aa: CASSLAGGKSSYNEQFF
v_gene: TRBV7-8

CDR3aa: CASSRQGATNTEAFF
v_gene: TRBV2

CDR3aa: CASSPQGWKNQPQHF
v_gene: TRBV5-1

CDR3aa: CASTPLPGTGPFRDTEAFF
v_gene: TRBV19

CDR3aa: CASSLSVDLYEQYF
v_gene: TRBV5-1

CDR3aa: CASSLTRTRNTGELFF
v_gene: TRBV5-6

CDR3aa: CASSEEREYADTQYF
v_gene: TRBV2

CDR3aa: CASRGPSGDEQFF
v_gene: TRBV5-1

CDR3aa: CASSLKQGLQSYEQYF
v_gene: TRBV11-2

CDR3aa: CASSLGAETGSGYTF
v_gene: TRBV6-5

CDR3aa: CASSLDPSGSSYNEQFF
v_gene: TRBV5-1

CDR3aa: CASTELPTDTQYF
v_gene: TRBV6-1

CDR3aa: CASSHQGETQYF
v_gene: TRBV11-2

CDR3aa: CASSPLKALGVDEQFF
v_gene: TRBV4-1

CDR3aa: CASNFRGRSTEAFF
v_gene: TRBV19

CDR3aa: CAWSLDSYNEQFF
v_gene: TRBV30

CDR3aa: CASSLIRGQQPQHF
v_gene: TRBV19

CDR3aa: CASSSLSGRGNTIYF
v_gene: TRBV6-5

CDR3aa: CASSFTGYEQYF
v_gene: TRBV5-1